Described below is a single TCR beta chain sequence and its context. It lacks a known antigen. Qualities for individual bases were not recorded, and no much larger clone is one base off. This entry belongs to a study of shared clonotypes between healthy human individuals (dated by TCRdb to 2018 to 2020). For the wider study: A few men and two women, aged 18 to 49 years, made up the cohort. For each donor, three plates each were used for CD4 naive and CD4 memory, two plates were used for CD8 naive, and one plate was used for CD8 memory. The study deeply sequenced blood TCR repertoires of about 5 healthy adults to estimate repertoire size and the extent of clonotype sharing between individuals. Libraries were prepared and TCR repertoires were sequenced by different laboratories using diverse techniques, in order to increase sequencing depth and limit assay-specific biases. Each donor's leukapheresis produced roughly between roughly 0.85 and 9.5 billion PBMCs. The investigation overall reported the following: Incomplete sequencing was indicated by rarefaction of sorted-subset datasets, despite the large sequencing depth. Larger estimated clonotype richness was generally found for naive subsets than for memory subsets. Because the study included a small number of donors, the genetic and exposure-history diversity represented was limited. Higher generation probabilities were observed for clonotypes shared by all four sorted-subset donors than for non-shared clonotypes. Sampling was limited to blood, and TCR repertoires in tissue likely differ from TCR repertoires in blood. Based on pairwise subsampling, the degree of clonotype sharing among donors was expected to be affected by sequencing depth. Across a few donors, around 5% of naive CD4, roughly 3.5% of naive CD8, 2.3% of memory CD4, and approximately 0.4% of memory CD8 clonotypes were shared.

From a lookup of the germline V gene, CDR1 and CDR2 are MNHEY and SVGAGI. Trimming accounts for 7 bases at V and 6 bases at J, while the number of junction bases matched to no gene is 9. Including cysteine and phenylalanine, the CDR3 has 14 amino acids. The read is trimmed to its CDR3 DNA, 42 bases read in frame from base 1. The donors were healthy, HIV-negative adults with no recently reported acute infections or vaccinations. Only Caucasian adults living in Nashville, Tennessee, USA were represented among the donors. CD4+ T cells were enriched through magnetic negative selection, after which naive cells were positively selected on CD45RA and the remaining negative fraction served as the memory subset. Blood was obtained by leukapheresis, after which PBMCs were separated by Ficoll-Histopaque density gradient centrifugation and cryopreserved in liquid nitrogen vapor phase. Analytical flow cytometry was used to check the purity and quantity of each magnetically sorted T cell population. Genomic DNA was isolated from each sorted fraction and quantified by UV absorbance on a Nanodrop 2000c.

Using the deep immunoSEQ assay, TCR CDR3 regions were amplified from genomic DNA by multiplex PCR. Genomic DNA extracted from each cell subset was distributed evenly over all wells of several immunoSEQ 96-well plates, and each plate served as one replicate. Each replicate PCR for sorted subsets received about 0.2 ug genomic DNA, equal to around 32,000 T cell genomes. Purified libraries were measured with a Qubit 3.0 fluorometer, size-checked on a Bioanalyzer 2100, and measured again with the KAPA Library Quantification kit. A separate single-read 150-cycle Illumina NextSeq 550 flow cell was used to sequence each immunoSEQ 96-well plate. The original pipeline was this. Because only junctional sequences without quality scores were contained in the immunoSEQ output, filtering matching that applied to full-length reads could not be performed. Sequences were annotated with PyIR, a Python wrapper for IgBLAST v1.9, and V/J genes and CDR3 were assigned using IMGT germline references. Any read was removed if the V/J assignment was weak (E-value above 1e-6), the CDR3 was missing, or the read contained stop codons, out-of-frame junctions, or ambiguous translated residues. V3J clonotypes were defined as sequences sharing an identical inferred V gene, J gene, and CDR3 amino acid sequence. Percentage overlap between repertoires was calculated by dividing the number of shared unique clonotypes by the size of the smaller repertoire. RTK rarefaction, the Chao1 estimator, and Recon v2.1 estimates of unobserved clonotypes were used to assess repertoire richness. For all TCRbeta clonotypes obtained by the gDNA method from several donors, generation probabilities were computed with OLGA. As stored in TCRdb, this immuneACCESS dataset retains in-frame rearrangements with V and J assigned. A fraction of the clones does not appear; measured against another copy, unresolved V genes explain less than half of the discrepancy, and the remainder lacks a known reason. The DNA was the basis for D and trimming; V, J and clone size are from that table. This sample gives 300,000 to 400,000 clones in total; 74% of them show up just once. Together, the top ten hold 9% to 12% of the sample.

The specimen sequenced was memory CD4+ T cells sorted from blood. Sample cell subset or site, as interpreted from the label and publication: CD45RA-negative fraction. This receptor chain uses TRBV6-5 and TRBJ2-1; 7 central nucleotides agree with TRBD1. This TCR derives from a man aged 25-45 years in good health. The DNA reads TGTGCCAGCACCCACAGGGGTTTTGTCAATGAGCAGTTCTTC. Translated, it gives CASTHRGFVNEQFF.